This T cell receptor beta chain was found in a study of blood T cell repertoires in COVID-19 (TCRdb year 2020). Concerning the study at large: Samples from collaborators originated in the United States, Italy and Spain and spanned both the acute and convalescent phases of COVID-19. The prospective study material was composed of cDNA or gDNA derived from T cells, B-cell-depleted T cells, or PBMCs. The dataset comprised deeply sampled blood TCRbeta repertoires from subjects exposed to, actively infected with, or recovered from COVID-19. The repertoires were released in a freely available public database intended as a resource for research on the immune response to SARS-CoV-2. Samples were obtained from the ongoing ImmuneRACE study (first 160 participants) and from roughly 1,300 subjects provided by 6 global collaborators. Sample metadata almost always included a de-identified subject ID, COVID-19 status, age in years and sex. Where HLA class I and class II types were available, the types were taken from metadata supplied by the sample provider, not from assay-based typing. Beyond this particular receptor, the publication reports: The amount of clinical and demographic metadata varied by source and participant and was provided uncurated.

About this clone: The antigen it recognizes is unknown. No much larger clonotype is one base removed from it; base qualities were not supplied.

Trimming accounts for 1 base at V and 2 bases at J, while the number of junction bases matched to no gene is 1. Via the germline V gene (reference sequence), CDR1 is LGHDT and CDR2 YNNKEL. The CDR3 starts with the cysteine, ends with the phenylalanine, and has 15 residues. Of the read, only the CDR3 DNA is kept; its 45 bases are in frame from base 1. The immunoSEQ Assay, a bias-controlled multiplex PCR, was used to amplify TCRbeta CDR3 regions from genomic DNA. On the study's bioinformatics: Nucleated cell counts per sample were estimated from amplification of reference gene primers within the assay. To quantify the absolute abundance of each unique TCRbeta CDR3 rearrangement, sequence reads were collapsed and filtered. For each sample, productive Simpson clonality was calculated as the square root of Simpson's diversity index over productive rearrangements. Imported from immuneACCESS, the table was reduced by TCRdb to in-frame sequences with V and J called. These copies leave out some clones; in studies compared against another copy, an unresolved V gene accounts for under half, and the cause of the remainder is not known. From that table come the V and J calls and clone size; the DNA was used to work out D and trimming. This sample comprises 160,000 or so clones, more than 90% of them detected only once. Clones ranked in the top ten supply 15% to 20% of the sample.

Whole blood was collected in K2EDTA tubes by collaborating institutions according to the institutions' own protocols. For TCRbeta analysis, collaborators shipped samples in one of three forms: frozen whole blood, isolated PBMCs, or DNA extracted from either of those sample types. The chain is encoded by TRBV3-1 (or the pseudogene TRBV3-2) joined to TRBJ1-2, and 10 junction bases match TRBD1. Sequencing was done on a sample of peripheral blood. The receptor was derived from a man between 60 and 75 years old with active or convalescent COVID-19. Here the CDR3 is given as CASSQGGQGNYGYTF. The DNA sequence follows: TGTGCCAGCAGCCAAGGGGGACAGGGGAACTATGGCTACACCTTC.